This T cell receptor beta chain was recorded in a study of blood T cell repertoires in COVID-19. In the study overall: Researchers got acute and convalescent COVID-19 samples from the United States, Italy and Spain. Nucleic acid was either cDNA or gDNA, and it came from T cells, B-cell-depleted T cells, or PBMCs.

Germline lookup yields CDR1 MNHEY and CDR2 SVGAGI. The CDR3 runs 14 residues. V lost 5 bases and J lost 6; bases outside the gene matches: 3. Study processing details: Cell counts per sample came from amplifying reference gene primers. Assay used: immunoSEQ multiplex PCR; TCRdb lists only in-frame clones, some missing. That table supplies the V and J calls and clone size; D and trimming were determined from the DNA. The repertoire holds about 120,000 clones, with around four fifths as singletons. The source is a man aged 25-40 years with acute or convalescent COVID-19. Sequencing input: peripheral blood. The J gene is TRBJ2-2, the V gene TRBV6-5; 10 bases are a match to TRBD1. CDR3 sequence reads: CASSRDRGAGELFF. The CDR3 DNA reads TGTGCCAGCAGTAGGGACAGGGGAGCCGGGGAGCTGTTTTTT.